This T cell receptor beta chain was retrieved from a study of cytomegalovirus exposure and HLA in healthy donors. Concerning this clone: What it recognizes is unknown.

Per the germline V gene, CDR1 is GTSNPN and CDR2 is SVGIG (reference sequence). The CDR3 has 14 residues. With 7 bases clipped from V and 6 bases from J, the junction kept 9 bases outside the gene matches. PCR employed 60 Vbeta and 13 Jbeta primers. Clones were sequenced by immunoSEQ multiplex PCR, and TCRdb holds only the in-frame ones, with some missing. The sample holds approximately 110,000 clones, around 75% seen once. Overall study results and limits: An observed cluster of highly shared sequence variants was recorded as a likely sequencing artifact. Later analysis suggested most CMV-associated TCR beta chains were HLA-restricted.

This TCR came from a young man in good health and CMV-seronegative. The gene calls are TRBV30 and TRBJ2-3, with TRBD2 identical over 11 bases. Sequencing was done on a sample of PBMCs. The CDR3 spells CASRLAGRLDTQYF. The CDR3 DNA sequence: TGTGCCTCCCGACTAGCGGGGAGGTTGGATACGCAGTATTTT.